This T cell receptor beta chain came from a study of early T cells in non-severe SARS-CoV-2 infection. Study overall: Unsorted whole blood bulk RNA was sequenced, with unpaired chains.

Study-wide points: CD4 and private specificities were missed by VDJdb matching, which favored anti-spike CD8 responses.

Each single cDNA molecule received a unique molecular identifier. Via MiXCR, TCRdb re-called the 5' RACE reads, giving one row per CDR3 protein. The repertoire has some 67,000 distinct CDR3 sequences, about a tenth of them found once; the top ten carry roughly 16%. V was cut by 2 bases and J by 5 bases, with 8 bases left in between. This CDR3 comprises 13 residues. This clonotype was observed at least ten times. The antigen remains undetermined. The receptor was derived from an adult who was a healthcare worker with PCR-confirmed SARS-CoV-2 infection or an uninfected control (not recorded which). Sequenced material: whole blood, taken at baseline. The genes are TRBV12-3 or TRBV12-4 and TRBJ2-3; no firm D call. In DNA, the CDR3 is TGTGCCAGCAGTTTAACAGAACAAGATACGCAGTATTTT. Amino acids: CASSLTEQDTQYF.